Ten or more counts support the clone carrying this TCR beta chain. TCRdb used MiXCR to reprocess the 5' RACE reads, holding one entry per CDR3 protein. This table holds 300,000 or so distinct CDR3 sequences, 8.5% to 9.5% found once. This specimen belongs to a study of identical twins. The CDR3 consists of 15 residues. Germline V gene data show CDR1 as DFQATT and CDR2 as SNEGSKA (reference sequence). Unmatched junction bases numbered 10, after V lost 0 bases and J lost 7 bases. These data are also associated with another study on yellow fever vaccine responses in identical twins.

The sequence was obtained from a young woman in good health. The chain carries TRBV20-1 and TRBJ1-2, with 8 bases lining up with TRBD1. Material: CD8+ T cells sorted from blood. In DNA form, the CDR3 reads TGCAGTGCTAGAGAAACGGGACAGGATGCCGGTGGCTACACCTTC. This gives the protein CSARETGQDAGGYTF.